Presented here are 32 T cell receptor beta chains from one specimen sequenced in a study of T-cell reconstitution after alpha-beta-depleted transplantation in children. Preparation of the TCRbeta library used unique molecular identifiers. TCRdb reanalysed the PCR reads using MiXCR and keeps one entry per CDR3 protein. The table has around 530,000 distinct CDR3 sequences, about 30% seen once. Material: PBMCs from the stem cell graft donor, obtained from the stem cell graft. The source is a human donor who donated a stem cell graft to a child with aplastic anemia.

This clonotype was seen only once. CDR3 in amino acids: CASSYSRDTQYF. The CDR3 coding sequence is TGTGCCAGCAGTTACTCCCGGGATACGCAGTATTTT. This sequence joins TRBV6-2 or TRBV6-3 and TRBJ2-3; D is ambiguous. V lost 0 bases to trimming and J lost 6 bases, with 4 bases between them. The CDR3 runs to 12 residues. Germline CDR1 and CDR2: MNHEY and SVGEGT.

This clonotype turned up a few times. The rearrangement links TRBV24-1 to TRBJ2-1; no firm D call. Trimming stripped 1 base from V and 15 bases from J, with 15 bases between. Germline V gives CDR1 KGHDR, CDR2 SFDVKD. CDR3 length: 13 amino acids. The CDR3 DNA sequence: TGTGCCACCAGTGATTTCTCAGTTCCAACCACGTTCTTC. Residues: CATSDFSVPTTFF.

The chain joins TRBV5-1 to TRBJ2-3, with D tentatively TRBD2 (6 bases). This CDR3 has 14 residues. The germline CDR1 and CDR2 sequences are SGHRS and YFSETQ. Trimming stripped 9 bases from V and 4 bases from J, with 18 bases between. As DNA, the CDR3 is TGCGCCACCGGTAGCGGATCCGCCGCAGATACGCAGTATTTT. The encoded protein is CATGSGSAADTQYF.

This chain joins TRBV7-2 and TRBJ1-6, with 9 bases aligning to TRBD1. This CDR3 region has 16 residues. Trimming at V came to 2 bases and at J to 8 bases, leaving 7 bases not matched to a gene. Germline CDR1 SGHTA, CDR2 FQGNSA. Here the CDR3 reads CASSLTGQGIYSPLHF. The CDR3 region has the DNA TGTGCCAGCAGCTTAACGGGACAGGGAATATATTCACCCCTCCACTTT.

This rearrangement joins TRBV5-6 to TRBJ2-3, with 7 positions matching TRBD1. The V gene end was trimmed by 2 bases and the J gene end by 3 bases; junction bases not matched to a gene: 3. The germline CDR1 and CDR2 sequences are SGHDT and YYEEEE. The CDR3 spans 14 residues. CDR3 DNA sequence: TGTGCCAGCAGCTTCCTCAGGGGGACAGATACGCAGTATTTT. It specifies CASSFLRGTDTQYF. The variable domain in full, completed from reference TRBV5-6 and TRBJ2-3, reads DAGVTQSPTHLIKTRGQQVTLRCSPKSGHDTVSWYQQALGQGPQFIFQYYEEEERQRGNFPDRFSGHQFPNYSSELNVNALLLGDSALYLCASSFLRGTDTQYFGPGTRLTVL.

This clonotype was recorded a few times. The rearrangement links TRBV25-1 to TRBJ1-6; maybe TRBD1 (6 bases). The CDR3 has 13 amino acids. Per germline, CDR1 MGHDK and CDR2 SYGVNS. Trimming shortened V by 8 bases and J by 7 bases, and 12 bases separated the two germline ends. This chain's CDR3 is CASQTGGNSPLHF. CDR3 coding DNA: TGTGCCAGCCAGACAGGCGGGAATTCACCCCTCCACTTT.

V usage is TRBV7-9 and J usage is TRBJ2-1, with 9 bases that match TRBD2. Losses at the gene ends were 5 bases for V and 8 bases for J; bases not matched to a gene: 10. Germline values: CDR1 SEHNR, CDR2 FQNEAQ (reference sequence). This CDR3 has 15 amino acids. The CDR3, as DNA: TGTGCCAGCAGCCCTCCGGGCGGGAGGGCCGATGAGCAGTTCTTC. Its protein is CASSPPGGRADEQFF. Together with reference TRBV7-9 and TRBJ2-1, the CDR3 gives the full variable domain: DTGVSQNPRHKITKRGQNVTFRCDPISEHNRLYWYRQTLGQGPEFLTYFQNEAQLEKSRLLSDRFSAERPKGSFSTLEIQRTEQGDSAMYLCASSPPGGRADEQFFGPGTRLTVL.

This chain connects TRBV5-1 to TRBJ2-1; possibly TRBD1 or TRBD2 for D (5 bases each). CDR3 length: 16 amino acids. The germline V gene has CDR1 SGHRS and CDR2 YFSETQ. Trimming stripped 0 bases from V and 8 bases from J, with 18 bases between. This CDR3 is CASSLGGTHGIDEQFF. DNA of the CDR3: TGCGCCAGCAGCTTGGGGGGGACCCACGGGATAGATGAGCAGTTCTTC.

This clonotype showed up many times. The rearrangement joins TRBV29-1 to TRBJ2-7; the match to TRBD1 covers 8 bases. Trimming took 7 bases from V and 5 from J; bases not matched to a gene: 7. The CDR3 runs to 12 residues. Germline V gives CDR1 SQVTM, CDR2 ANQGSEA. The DNA of the CDR3 is TGCAGCGCCGTGCAGGGGGCGAACGAGCAGTACTTC. Translation gives CSAVQGANEQYF.

This clonotype turned up a few times. V is TRBV20-1 and J is TRBJ2-3; D is possibly TRBD1 or TRBD2 (5 bases each). CDR3 length: 15 amino acids. Germline CDR1 reads DFQATT; CDR2 reads SNEGSKA (reference sequence). V shed 6 bases and J shed 1 base, with 17 bases lying between them. The CDR3 DNA sequence: TGCAGTGCCCCCCTTGGGGGAGCGGGCACAGATACGCAGTATTTT. Protein sequence: CSAPLGGAGTDTQYF.

This clonotype was found many times. The J gene is TRBJ2-1, the V gene TRBV20-1; D gene unclear. The CDR3 is made up of 14 amino acids. Deletions cut 3 bases from V and 2 bases from J, with 11 bases between. Germline V gene sequence: CDR1 DFQATT, CDR2 SNEGSKA (reference sequence). The CDR3 DNA reads TGCAGTGCTAGGCGGAGAGCCGCCTACAATGAGCAGTTCTTC. This encodes CSARRRAAYNEQFF.

V and J are TRBV20-1 and TRBJ1-1, with no clear D. V lost 6 bases and J lost 0, with 17 bases in between. This CDR3 has 15 residues. The germline V gene has CDR1 DFQATT and CDR2 SNEGSKA (reference sequence). The CDR3 DNA is TGCAGTGCCCGCCCGGCAAGAACCATGAACACTGAAGCTTTCTTT. This codes for CSARPARTMNTEAFF.

This clonotype was detected only a few times. The chain combines TRBV7-2 with TRBJ2-5, with D uncertain. The CDR3 consists of 14 residues. Germline assignment: CDR1 SGHTA and CDR2 FQGNSA. With 3 bases removed from V and 2 bases from J, the gap between germline ends came to 10 bases. The CDR3 spells CASSFVRAQETQYF. CDR3 nucleotides: TGTGCCAGCAGCTTCGTACGCGCTCAAGAGACCCAGTACTTC.

This clonotype showed up just a few times. The chain links TRBV29-1 to TRBJ2-7; 11 bases map to TRBD2. Germline CDR1 reads SQVTM; CDR2 reads ANQGSEA. V dropped 3 bases and J dropped 3; count of bases not matched to a gene: 22. The CDR3 consists of 20 residues. The CDR3 region is CSVEGANQGYTSGSIYEQYV. Here the CDR3 DNA reads TGCAGCGTTGAGGGGGCCAACCAGGGGTATACTAGCGGGAGTATCTACGAGCAGTACGTC.

This clonotype has only a few counts. The CDR3 DNA reads as TGTGCCAGCAGTTACGTGACGGTGAACACCGGGGAGCTGTTTTTT. This codes for CASSYVTVNTGELFF. The chain couples TRBV6-2 or TRBV6-3 to TRBJ2-2; D gene ambiguous. V was shortened by 2 bases and J by 1 base, with 8 bases between the two germline ends. The CDR3 extends over 15 amino acids. Germline CDR1 is MNHEY and CDR2 is SVGEGT.

The chain uses TRBV7-9 and TRBJ2-5, with 7 bases fitting TRBD2. This CDR3 contains 16 residues. CDR1 is SEHNR, CDR2 FQNEAQ, per germline (reference sequence). Unmatched junction bases numbered 13, after V lost 5 bases and J lost 4 bases. CDR3 region: CASSHTSYRTRETQYF. CDR3 coding DNA: TGTGCCAGCAGCCATACAAGCTATCGGACTAGAGAGACCCAGTACTTC.

The chain carries TRBV28 and TRBJ1-2; D is ambiguous. V was trimmed by 4 bases and J by 8 bases, leaving 17 bases between them. This CDR3 region has 14 residues. CDR1 is MDHEN, CDR2 SYDVKM, per germline. This CDR3 reads CASSSPLHPWGYTF. The CDR3 DNA follows: TGTGCCAGCAGTTCACCTCTTCACCCCTGGGGCTACACCTTC.

The chain joins TRBV12-3 or TRBV12-4 to TRBJ1-4; D call uncertain. The CDR3 has 16 amino acids. The ends were cut back, 7 bases at V and 0 bases at J, with 15 bases in the middle. In nucleotides, the CDR3 is TGTGCCAGCACCTACTCAGTGGGAGCAACTAATGAAAAACTGTTTTTT. It codes for CASTYSVGATNEKLFF.

This chain joins TRBV15 and TRBJ2-1; 13 bases agree with TRBD2. V was clipped by 8 bases and J by 6 bases; unmatched bases: 7. The CDR3 covers 15 residues. In germline, CDR1 is LNHNV, CDR2 YYDKDF (reference sequence). For the CDR3, the DNA is TGTGCCACCCGACTAGCGGGAGGAATCGGCAATGAGCAGTTCTTC. Its translation: CATRLAGGIGNEQFF.

CDR3 residues: CASSLGLDRETQYF. CDR3 bases: TGTGCCAGCAGCTTAGGACTAGACCGTGAGACCCAGTACTTC. The rearrangement uses TRBV11-2 and TRBJ2-5, with D possibly matching TRBD2 (6 bases). V gave up 1 base and J gave up 5 bases, with 11 bases separating them. CDR1 SGHAT and CDR2 FQNNGV come from the germline V gene. The CDR3 consists of 14 residues.

J is TRBJ2-2 and V is TRBV5-4; 7 bases are shared with TRBD2. This CDR3 has 16 residues. Trimming at V came to 5 bases and at J to 5 bases, leaving 12 bases not matched to a gene. Looked up from germline, CDR1 is SGHNT and CDR2 is YYREEE (reference sequence). CDR3 region: CASSYPGRRETGELFF. The CDR3 DNA is TGTGCCAGCAGTTACCCCGGGAGGCGGGAAACCGGGGAGCTGTTTTTT.

This clonotype was seen once. One junction end does not reproduce the germline sequence, and a read error may be involved. The rearrangement joins TRBV20-1 to TRBJ2-2, with 9 bases that match TRBD2. CDR1 and CDR2 from the germline V gene are DFQATT and SNEGSKA (reference sequence). CDR3 length equals 15 residues. The CDR3 protein is CSASVAGEGTGQLFF. CDR3 DNA sequence: TGCAGTGCTAGCGTAGCGGGAGAGGGCACCGGGCAGCTGTTTTTT.

This clonotype was counted between two and nine times. The chain couples TRBV29-1 to TRBJ1-2; 7 bases align to TRBD1. This CDR3 comprises 13 residues. With 7 bases clipped from V and 5 bases from J, the junction kept 10 bases outside the gene matches. Germline V gene sequence: CDR1 SQVTM, CDR2 ANQGSEA. In DNA form, the CDR3 reads TGCAGCGGATTGACAGGGTGGGAGTATGGCTACACCTTC. Amino acid sequence: CSGLTGWEYGYTF.

The sample holds one count of this clonotype. The J gene is TRBJ1-1, the V gene TRBV7-2, with D possibly matching TRBD1 (6 bases). In germline, CDR1 is SGHTA, CDR2 FQGNSA. CDR3 size: 14 residues. The V end lost 6 bases, the J end lost 3 bases, and 14 bases lay between the germline ends. The CDR3 loop is CASSSQGWDTEAFF. The CDR3 DNA sequence: TGTGCCAGCAGTTCACAGGGATGGGACACTGAAGCTTTCTTT.

This clonotype occurred a few times. V and J are TRBV20-1 and TRBJ2-2; maybe TRBD1 (6 bases). V gave up 4 bases and J gave up 1 base, with 7 bases separating them. Germline-derived CDR1 and CDR2 are DFQATT and SNEGSKA (reference sequence). The CDR3 is made up of 13 amino acids. The chain's CDR3 is CSANRVNTGELFF. The CDR3 nucleotides are TGCAGTGCTAACAGGGTGAACACCGGGGAGCTGTTTTTT.

There are a few counts of this clonotype. V usage is TRBV29-1 and J usage is TRBJ2-1; D might be TRBD1 (6 bases). CDR3 length: 17 amino acids. CDR1 is SQVTM, CDR2 ANQGSEA, per germline. V was clipped by 0 bases and J by 2 bases, with 17 bases between them. The CDR3 sequence is CSVEDLLDRGPYNEQFF. For the CDR3, the DNA is TGCAGCGTTGAAGACCTACTGGACAGAGGACCCTACAATGAGCAGTTCTTC.

V usage is TRBV7-6 and J usage is TRBJ1-5; D remains ambiguous. This CDR3 has 14 amino acids. Trimming shortened V by 6 bases and J by 6 bases, and 15 bases separated the two germline ends. Germline-derived CDR1 and CDR2 are SGHVS and FNYEAQ. The CDR3 coding sequence is TGTGCCAGCAGTCCCCTGGGGTTGCGTCAGCCCCAGCATTTT. This gives the protein CASSPLGLRQPQHF. Full variable domain (missing parts from reference TRBV7-6 and TRBJ1-5): GAGVSQSPRYKVTKRGQDVALRCDPISGHVSLYWYRQALGQGPEFLTYFNYEAQQDKSGLPNDRFSAERPEGSISTLTIQRTEQRDSAMYRCASSPLGLRQPQHFGDGTRLSIL.

The table lists this clonotype with a few counts. J is TRBJ1-2 and V is TRBV29-1; TRBD1 matches 7 bases. Germline values: CDR1 SQVTM, CDR2 ANQGSEA. The CDR3 is made up of 14 amino acids. The junction had 10 bases not matched to a gene; V was cut back by 7 bases and J by 2 bases. The CDR3 nucleotides are TGCAGCGCCCATCCTCAGGGGGAGAACTATGGCTACACCTTC. This encodes CSAHPQGENYGYTF.

The chain joins TRBV6-2 or TRBV6-3 to TRBJ2-1; 10 bases are shared with TRBD2. This CDR3 has 15 amino acids. With 1 base clipped from V and 7 bases from J, the junction kept 4 bases outside the gene matches. Germline V CDR1 and CDR2: MNHEY, SVGEGT. In DNA form, the CDR3 reads TGTGCCAGCAGTTACTATCTAGCGGGAGAAAATGAGCAGTTCTTC. As protein: CASSYYLAGENEQFF.

This clonotype was observed a handful of times. V is TRBV12-3 or TRBV12-4 and J is TRBJ1-3; D remains ambiguous. The CDR3 loop spans 12 amino acids. V lost 3 bases, J lost 5 bases, and 5 bases lay in between. CDR3 loop: CASSLVRNTIYF. The CDR3 DNA follows: TGTGCCAGCAGTTTGGTACGAAACACCATATATTTT.

This clonotype was detected ten times or more. The chain has TRBV10-3 and TRBJ1-1; D call uncertain. Germline assignment: CDR1 ENHRY and CDR2 SYGVKD. V was trimmed by 3 bases and J by 6 bases, leaving 14 bases between them. The CDR3 consists of 14 residues. This CDR3 is CAISDGQLAPEAFF. In nucleotides, the CDR3 is TGTGCCATCAGTGATGGTCAACTCGCCCCTGAAGCTTTCTTT.

In this sample, this clonotype turned up a few times. The rearrangement links TRBV6-1 to TRBJ1-2; TRBD1 might be the D (6 bases). CDR1 and CDR2 from the germline V gene are MNHNS and SASEGT. The ends were cut back, 10 bases at V and 6 bases at J, with 21 bases in the middle. The CDR3 extends over 14 amino acids. CDR3 nucleotides: TGTGCCACCCTCGGGGGGGGCCGGTACCATGGCTACACCTTC. This encodes CATLGGGRYHGYTF.